This entry features one T cell receptor beta chain sequence. Antigen: not known. This specimen belongs to a study of shared clonotypes between healthy human individuals. Study outcomes and limitations: It was observed that roughly 4.8% of naive CD4 clonotypes were shared across several donors. Relative to memory subsets, naive subsets generally showed larger estimated richness.

Assay execution proceeded at the deep level. Roughly 200 ng DNA, about 30,000 T cell genomes, went into each sorted-subset replicate PCR. Clones were read by immunoSEQ multiplex PCR, and TCRdb kept only the in-frame ones, dropping some. The sample has nearly 600,000 clones; around 95% are singletons. Trimming stripped 0 bases from V and 6 bases from J, with 9 bases between. Germline V gene data show CDR1 as ENHRY and CDR2 as SYGVKD. The CDR3 totals 15 residues. Cells designated naive CD8 were CD45RO-negative and were positively selected for CCR7, with terminally differentiated effector memory CD45RA+ cells excluded.

The origin of this receptor is a woman in her twenties or thirties in good health. The genes are TRBV10-3 and TRBJ2-6; D ambiguous. The source material was naive CD8+ T cells sorted from blood. In nucleotides, the CDR3 is TGTGCCATCAGTGAGTCGGACCGGCTGGCCAACGTCCTGACTTTC. The encoded protein is CAISESDRLANVLTF.